Below are 8 T cell receptor beta chains sequenced from a single sample in a study of blood T cells in healthy people across ages. Using a J-beta primer mix together with a sample-barcoded 5' primer, a second PCR was run for roughly 6 to 11 cycles. TCRdb redid the calling of the 5' RACE reads with MiXCR, one entry per CDR3 protein. The table includes over a million distinct CDR3 sequences, approximately 43% detected once. The sequenced sample consisted of blood. The receptors shown here come from a woman aged 18-29 years in good health.

This clonotype was observed a few times. The rearrangement links TRBV15 to TRBJ1-2; 7 bases align to TRBD1. J gave up 4 bases and V 2 bases, and 4 bases lay outside the gene matches. The CDR3 runs 14 residues. The V gene's germline CDR1 is LNHNV and CDR2 YYDKDF (reference sequence). The CDR3 region has the DNA TGTGCCACCAGCAGACTACAGGGGACCTATGGCTACACCTTC. As protein: CATSRLQGTYGYTF.

The rearrangement links TRBV28 to TRBJ2-1; 8 nucleotides agree with TRBD1. V dropped 4 bases and J dropped 1; count of bases not matched to a gene: 3. The CDR3 sequence is 15 residues long. CDR1 and CDR2 from the germline V gene are MDHEN and SYDVKM. CDR3 sequence (DNA): TGTGCCAGCAGTTCGACAGGGGATTCCTACAATGAGCAGTTCTTC. Protein sequence: CASSSTGDSYNEQFF.

This chain joins TRBV20-1 and TRBJ2-2; D ambiguous. This CDR3 spans 11 amino acids. Germline V gene lookup returns CDR1 DFQATT and CDR2 SNEGSKA (reference sequence). V lost 7 bases and J 0 bases, leaving 3 bases between the germline ends. The CDR3 spells CSVPNTGELFF. DNA of the CDR3: TGCAGTGTTCCGAACACCGGGGAGCTGTTTTTT.

The V call is TRBV29-1, the J call TRBJ2-1, with a tentative D call TRBD1 (6 bases). CDR1 is SQVTM, CDR2 ANQGSEA, per germline. V was pared by 6 bases and J by 7 bases, with 16 bases between. There are 13 residues in the CDR3. The CDR3 spells CSVVRGIGNEQFF. CDR3 nucleotide sequence: TGCAGCGTGGTCAGGGGAATTGGGAATGAGCAGTTCTTC.

This clonotype has more than one count but fewer than ten. V and J are TRBV12-5 and TRBJ2-2; unclear D gene. V shed 2 bases and J shed 2 bases, with 12 bases lying between them. Germline CDR1 LGHNT, CDR2 FRNRAP. CDR3 size: 16 residues. CDR3 coding DNA: TGTGCTAGTGGTTTGCTCCGGGTAGCTAACACCGGGGAGCTGTTTTTT. Its translation: CASGLLRVANTGELFF.

There are a few counts of this clonotype. The chain uses TRBV29-1 and TRBJ2-3; TRBD2 aligns across 11 bases. After removal of 7 bases from V and 3 bases from J, the junction contained 18 bases not matched to a gene. The CDR3 covers 18 residues. CDR1 and CDR2 (germline): SQVTM, ANQGSEA. CDR3 protein: CSGSTQFRLAGRTDTQYF. The CDR3 DNA follows: TGCAGCGGTAGCACTCAATTCCGACTAGCGGGACGAACAGATACGCAGTATTTT.

This chain uses TRBV4-1 with TRBJ1-4; D unclear. The V gene lost 3 bases and the J gene lost 5 bases, with 4 bases spanning the gap. This CDR3 spans 12 amino acids. Germline V CDR1 and CDR2: MGHRA, YSYEKL. CDR3 DNA: TGCGCCAGCAGCCACCTCAATGAAAAACTGTTTTTT. It translates to CASSHLNEKLFF.

This clonotype was seen many times. V and J are TRBV5-5 and TRBJ2-7; D unresolved. With 4 bases removed from V and 0 bases from J, the gap between germline ends came to 14 bases. The length of the CDR3 is 15 residues. The germline V gene encodes CDR1 SGHKS and CDR2 YYEKEE (reference sequence). In DNA, the CDR3 is TGTGCCAGCAGCCAAGCCCGTGGTCTCTCCTACGAGCAGTACTTC. Translation: CASSQARGLSYEQYF.